The rows below give T cell receptor beta chains drawn from one sample of a study of cytomegalovirus exposure and HLA in healthy donors. TCRdb's copy holds only in-frame clones and misses some; the assay was immunoSEQ multiplex PCR. This sample carries under 200,000 clones, around 74% of them seen once, and the ten largest clones take about 2.9%. Sequencing used PBMCs. The origin of the receptors is a female donor in good health and CMV-seronegative. The CDR3 runs from the conserved cysteine through the conserved F or W. D genes are given only for firm matches. Clone size is shown for a subset of rows, as once, few, many or a class of expanded clone.

j_call,v_call,clone_size,d_call,cdr3_aa,cdr3_nt
TRBJ1-1,TRBV6-5,-,-,CASSLRGNTEAFF,TGTGCCAGCAGTTTACGGGGGAACACTGAAGCTTTCTTT
TRBJ2-1,TRBV5-1,few,-,CASSLARVALTYNEQFF,TGCGCCAGCAGCTTGGCCAGGGTAGCCCTGACTTACAATGAGCAGTTCTTC
TRBJ1-2,TRBV28,-,-,CASRQADYGYTF,TGTGCCAGCCGACAGGCGGACTATGGCTACACCTTC
TRBJ1-2,TRBV19,-,-,CASSIEGFSDGYTF,TGTGCCAGTAGTATTGAAGGGTTTAGCGATGGCTACACCTTC
TRBJ2-3,TRBV5-1,-,-,CASSLATREDTQYF,TGCGCCAGCAGCTTGGCCACCCGTGAGGATACGCAGTATTTT
TRBJ2-2,TRBV6-5,few,-,CASSSEGGATGELFF,TGTGCCAGCAGTTCCGAAGGGGGGGCCACCGGGGAGCTGTTTTTT
TRBJ2-3,TRBV19,-,-,CASSRVLGGTDTQYF,TGTGCCAGTAGTAGGGTACTTGGGGGGACAGATACGCAGTATTTT
TRBJ1-5,TRBV19,-,-,CASSIGGQQPQHF,TGTGCCAGTAGTATCGGGGGGCAACAGCCCCAGCATTTT
TRBJ2-1,TRBV20-1,-,TRBD2,CSATLPGGQFF,TGCAGTGCTACCCTTCCGGGAGGGCAGTTCTTC
TRBJ1-5,TRBV28,-,-,CASSFSPQIQPQHF,TGTGCCAGCAGTTTCTCCCCACAAATACAGCCCCAGCATTTT
TRBJ2-1,TRBV10-1,-,TRBD2,CASSPTSGRRYEQFF,TGCGCCAGCAGCCCGACTAGCGGGAGAAGGTATGAGCAGTTCTTC
TRBJ1-1,TRBV28,-,-,CASSFGGLMNTEAFF,TGTGCCAGCAGTTTTGGGGGCCTCATGAACACTGAAGCTTTCTTT
TRBJ1-1,TRBV2,-,TRBD1,CASSEGSRYRGDTEAFF,TGTGCCAGCAGTGAAGGGAGCCGCTACAGGGGTGACACTGAAGCTTTCTTT
TRBJ1-1,TRBV7-9,-,-,CASSRQENTEAFF,TGTGCCAGCAGCCGACAGGAGAACACTGAAGCTTTCTTT
TRBJ1-1,TRBV4-3,-,-,CASSQDHWTGSTEAFF,TGCGCCAGCAGCCAAGATCATTGGACGGGAAGTACTGAAGCTTTCTTT
TRBJ1-5,TRBV6-1,few,-,CASSEAGLYQPQHF,TGTGCCAGCAGTGAAGCTGGCCTGTACCAGCCCCAGCATTTT
TRBJ2-2,TRBV6-5,few,-,CASRRTGPNTGELFF,TGTGCCAGCAGGCGAACAGGTCCGAACACCGGGGAGCTGTTTTTT
TRBJ1-5,TRBV6-6,-,-,CASSSQGNQPQHF,TGTGCCAGCAGCTCGCAGGGTAATCAGCCCCAGCATTTT
TRBJ1-2,TRBV6-5,-,-,CASRKTATYGYTF,TGTGCCAGCAGAAAGACAGCCACCTATGGCTACACCTTC
TRBJ2-3,TRBV7-3,once,-,CASSLNRRGTDTQYF,TGTGCCAGCAGCTTAAACCGTAGGGGTACAGATACGCAGTATTTT
TRBJ1-6,TRBV15,-,TRBD1,CATSREGGRGPLHF,TGTGCCACCAGCAGAGAAGGGGGCAGAGGACCCCTCCACTTT
TRBJ2-5,TRBV6-1,-,TRBD2,CASSEYLAGGLQETQYF,TGTGCCAGCAGTGAATATCTAGCGGGAGGCCTCCAAGAGACCCAGTACTTC
TRBJ1-2,TRBV5-5,-,TRBD1,CASSLGRGRYGYTF,TGTGCCAGCAGCTTGGGCAGGGGGCGTTATGGCTACACCTTC
TRBJ1-4,TRBV18,-,-,CASSQDSLENEKLFF,TGTGCCAGCTCTCAAGACTCCTTAGAGAATGAAAAACTGTTTTTT
TRBJ2-5,TRBV11-2,-,TRBD2,CASSLGVGGPQETQYF,TGTGCCAGCAGCTTAGGGGTGGGAGGGCCCCAAGAGACCCAGTACTTC
TRBJ1-1,TRBV11-3,-,TRBD1,CASSLEGRLGQGRKNTEAFF,TGTGCCAGCAGCTTAGAGGGCCGGTTGGGACAGGGAAGAAAGAACACTGAAGCTTTCTTT
TRBJ2-5,TRBV29-1,-,-,CSVDDAGETQYF,TGCAGCGTTGATGACGCGGGAGAGACCCAGTACTTC
TRBJ2-2,TRBV5-1,-,TRBD1,CASSLGRGRPGELFF,TGCGCCAGCAGCTTGGGAAGGGGGCGCCCCGGGGAGCTGTTTTTT
TRBJ2-2,TRBV7-8,-,-,CASSLGYRARRNTGELFF,TGTGCCAGCAGCTTAGGCTACAGGGCAAGGAGGAACACCGGGGAGCTGTTTTTT
TRBJ2-3,TRBV25-1,-,TRBD1,CASSEQRWTGDSTDTQYF,TGTGCCAGCAGTGAACAGAGATGGACAGGGGATTCCACAGATACGCAGTATTTT
TRBJ1-1,TRBV19,-,-,CASKTQGMNTEAFF,TGTGCCAGCAAAACCCAGGGGATGAACACTGAAGCTTTCTTT
TRBJ1-1,TRBV30,-,TRBD1,CAWNRDRGITEAFF,TGTGCCTGGAACCGGGACAGGGGAATTACTGAAGCTTTCTTT